This TCR beta chain was captured in a study of control samples from healthy donors and cancer patients. This clone was counted a single time. The same CDR3 arises from other DNA sequences in this sample as well. Using immunoSEQ multiplex PCR, the repertoire was profiled, and TCRdb retains in-frame clones only, with some absent. The sample shows 55,000 to 70,000 clones, more than 85% of them seen only once. The sequencing sample was made of PBMCs. This receptor was identified in a man aged 25 to 45 with colorectal cancer.

The CDR3 region has the DNA TGTGCCAGCTCACCAGCCCCCGGAACAGGGGGCAGGAATGAAAAACTGTTTTTT. Translation gives CASSPAPGTGGRNEKLFF. This sequence joins TRBV18 and TRBJ1-4, with 9 bases fitting TRBD1. Germline CDR1 KGHSH, CDR2 LQKENI. The V segment lost 2 bases and the J segment 5 bases; nucleotides outside the gene matches: 12. This CDR3 has 18 residues.